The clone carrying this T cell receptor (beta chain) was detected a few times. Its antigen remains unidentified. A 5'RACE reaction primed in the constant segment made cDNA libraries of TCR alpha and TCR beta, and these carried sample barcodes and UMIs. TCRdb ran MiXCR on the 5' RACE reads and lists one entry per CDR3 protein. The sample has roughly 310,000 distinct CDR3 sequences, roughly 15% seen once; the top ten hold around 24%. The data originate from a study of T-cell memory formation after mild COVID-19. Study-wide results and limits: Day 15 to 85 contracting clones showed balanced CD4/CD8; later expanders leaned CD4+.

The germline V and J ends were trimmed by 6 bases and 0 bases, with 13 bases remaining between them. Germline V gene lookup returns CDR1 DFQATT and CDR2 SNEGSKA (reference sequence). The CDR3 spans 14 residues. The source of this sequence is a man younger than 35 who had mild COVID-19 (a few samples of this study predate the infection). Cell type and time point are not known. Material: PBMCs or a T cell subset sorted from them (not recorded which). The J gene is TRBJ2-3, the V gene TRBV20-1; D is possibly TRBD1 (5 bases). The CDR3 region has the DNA TGCAGTGCCGTGGACAAATCTAGCACAGATACGCAGTATTTT. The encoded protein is CSAVDKSSTDTQYF.